This TCR beta chain was sequenced in a study of Ad26.COV2.S vaccination and SARS-CoV-2 variants. Measured with immunoSEQ multiplex PCR; TCRdb has only the in-frame clones, and not every one. The data hold about 390,000 clones, with about nine tenths observed a single time. About this clone: Its antigen is not known.

Findings of the study overall: Total T cell responses were possibly underestimated by TCR breadth and depth analyses.

Treatment denoted: 15 to 20 received Ad26.COV2.S at low or high dose, single or two shots; about 5 received placebo; per-sample allocation not given. Samples analyzed were those drawn on day 63 after the first vaccine or placebo injection. Boston provided a donor who was an adult aged 18-55 years. The germline V gene encodes CDR1 SEHNR and CDR2 FQNEAQ (reference sequence). Trimming stripped 1 base from V and 2 bases from J, with 7 bases between. CDR3 length: 14 residues. The sample was peripheral blood, taken in a trial of Ad26.COV2.S vaccine versus placebo. The V call is TRBV7-9, the J call TRBJ2-3; D unclear. The sequence was collected from a person aged 18-60 years who received the Ad26.COV2.S COVID-19 vaccine or a placebo. In DNA form, the CDR3 reads TGTGCCAGCAGCTTAGTTAGGGACACAGATACGCAGTATTTT. It is translated as CASSLVRDTDTQYF.